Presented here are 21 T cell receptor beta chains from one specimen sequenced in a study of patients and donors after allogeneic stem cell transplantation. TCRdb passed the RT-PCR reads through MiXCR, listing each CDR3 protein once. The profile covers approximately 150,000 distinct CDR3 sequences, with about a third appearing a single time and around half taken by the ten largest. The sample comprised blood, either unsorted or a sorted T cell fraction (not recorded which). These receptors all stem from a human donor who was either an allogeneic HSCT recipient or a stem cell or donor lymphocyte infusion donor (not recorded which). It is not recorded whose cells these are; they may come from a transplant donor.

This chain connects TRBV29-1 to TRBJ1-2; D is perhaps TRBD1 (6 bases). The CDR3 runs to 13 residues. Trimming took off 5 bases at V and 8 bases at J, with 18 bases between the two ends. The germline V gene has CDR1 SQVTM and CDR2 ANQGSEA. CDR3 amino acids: CSVPVTGREGYTF. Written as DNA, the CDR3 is TGCAGCGTTCCCGTTACAGGGCGAGAGGGCTACACCTTC.

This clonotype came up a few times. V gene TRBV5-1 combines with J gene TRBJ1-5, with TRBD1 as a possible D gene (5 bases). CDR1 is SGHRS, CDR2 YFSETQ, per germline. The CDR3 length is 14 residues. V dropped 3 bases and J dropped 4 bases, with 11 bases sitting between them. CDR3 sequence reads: CASSWGTDNQPQHF. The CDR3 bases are TGCGCCAGCAGCTGGGGGACGGATAATCAGCCCCAGCATTTT.

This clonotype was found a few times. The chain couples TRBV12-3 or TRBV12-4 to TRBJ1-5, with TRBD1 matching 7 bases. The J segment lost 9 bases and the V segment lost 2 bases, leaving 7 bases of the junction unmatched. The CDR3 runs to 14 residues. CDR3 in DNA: TGTGCCAGCAGTTTAAGGACAGGACGGCGGCCCCAGCATTTT. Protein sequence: CASSLRTGRRPQHF.

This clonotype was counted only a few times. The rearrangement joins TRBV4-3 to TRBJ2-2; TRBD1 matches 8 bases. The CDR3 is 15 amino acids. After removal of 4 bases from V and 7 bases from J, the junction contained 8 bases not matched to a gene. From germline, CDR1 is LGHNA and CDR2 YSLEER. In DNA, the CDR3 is TGCGCCAGCAGCCGCCGAACAGGGGGAAACGGGGAGCTGTTTTTT. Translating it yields CASSRRTGGNGELFF.

In nucleotides, the CDR3 is TGTGCCAGCAGCATACCGGGACAGACTTATGGCTACACCTTC. It translates to CASSIPGQTYGYTF. The chain has TRBV13 and TRBJ1-2, with 7 bases aligning to TRBD1. Trimming took 5 bases from V and 5 from J; bases not matched to a gene: 8. The germline V gene encodes CDR1 PRHDT and CDR2 FYEKMQ (reference sequence). This CDR3 contains 14 residues.

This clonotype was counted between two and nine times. The CDR3 region has the DNA TGCAGTGCTAGAAACACGGGGGCCTATGGCTACACCTTC. Its translation is CSARNTGAYGYTF. The chain combines TRBV20-1 with TRBJ1-2; a possible D gene is TRBD1 (6 bases). V lost 2 bases, J lost 4 bases, and 11 bases lay in between. The CDR3 is 13 residues long. Germline values: CDR1 DFQATT, CDR2 SNEGSKA (reference sequence).

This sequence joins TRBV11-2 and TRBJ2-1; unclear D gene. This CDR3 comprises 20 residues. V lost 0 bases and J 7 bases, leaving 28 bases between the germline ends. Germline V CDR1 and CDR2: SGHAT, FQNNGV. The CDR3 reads CASSLELRSFGQVTHNEQFF. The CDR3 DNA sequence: TGTGCCAGCAGCTTAGAGCTAAGAAGCTTTGGGCAGGTTACCCATAATGAGCAGTTCTTC.

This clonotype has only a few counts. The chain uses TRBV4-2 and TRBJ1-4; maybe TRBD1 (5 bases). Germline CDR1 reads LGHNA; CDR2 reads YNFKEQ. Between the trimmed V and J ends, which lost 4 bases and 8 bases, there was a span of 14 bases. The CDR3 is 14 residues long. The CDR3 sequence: CASSPSRQGEKLFF. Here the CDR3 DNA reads TGTGCCAGCAGCCCCTCCCGGCAGGGCGAAAAACTGTTTTTT.

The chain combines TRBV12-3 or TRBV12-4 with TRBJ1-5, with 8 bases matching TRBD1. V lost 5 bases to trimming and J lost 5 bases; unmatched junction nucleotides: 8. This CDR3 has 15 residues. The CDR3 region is CASSRTGMMDQPQHF. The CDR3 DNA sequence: TGTGCCAGCAGTAGGACAGGGATGATGGATCAGCCCCAGCATTTT.

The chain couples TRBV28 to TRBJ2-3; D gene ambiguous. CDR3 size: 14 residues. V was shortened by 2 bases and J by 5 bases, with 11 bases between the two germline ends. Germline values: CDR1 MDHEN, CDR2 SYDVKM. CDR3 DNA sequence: TGTGCCAGCAGTTTAGAGGTCTCCGGAGATACGCAGTATTTT. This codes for CASSLEVSGDTQYF.

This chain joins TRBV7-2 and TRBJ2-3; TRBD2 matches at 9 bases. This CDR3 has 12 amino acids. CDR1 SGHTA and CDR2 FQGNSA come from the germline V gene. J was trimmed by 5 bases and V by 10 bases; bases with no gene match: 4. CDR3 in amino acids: CATRGGGDTQYF. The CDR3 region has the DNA TGTGCCACCCGCGGGGGGGGAGATACGCAGTATTTT.

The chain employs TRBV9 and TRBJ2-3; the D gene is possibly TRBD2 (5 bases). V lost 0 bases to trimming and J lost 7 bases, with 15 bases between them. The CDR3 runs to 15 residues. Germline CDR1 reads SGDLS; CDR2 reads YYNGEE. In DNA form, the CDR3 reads TGTGCCAGCAGCGTAGTCAGCGGCAGCACCTATACGCAGTATTTT. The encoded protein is CASSVVSGSTYTQYF.

CDR3 in DNA: TGCGCCAGCAGCTTTCGACAGGTGGCAGATACGCAGTATTTT. Protein: CASSFRQVADTQYF. V is TRBV5-1 and J is TRBJ2-3, with D possibly matching TRBD1 (6 bases). The germline V and J ends were trimmed by 2 bases and 4 bases, with 11 bases remaining between them. Germline assignment: CDR1 SGHRS and CDR2 YFSETQ. CDR3 size: 14 residues.

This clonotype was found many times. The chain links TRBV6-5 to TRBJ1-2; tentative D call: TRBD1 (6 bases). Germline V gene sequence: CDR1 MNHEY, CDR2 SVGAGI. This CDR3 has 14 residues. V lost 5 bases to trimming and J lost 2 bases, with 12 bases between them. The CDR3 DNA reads TGTGCCAGCAGTCAGGACAGTCTGAACTATGGCTACACCTTC. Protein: CASSQDSLNYGYTF.

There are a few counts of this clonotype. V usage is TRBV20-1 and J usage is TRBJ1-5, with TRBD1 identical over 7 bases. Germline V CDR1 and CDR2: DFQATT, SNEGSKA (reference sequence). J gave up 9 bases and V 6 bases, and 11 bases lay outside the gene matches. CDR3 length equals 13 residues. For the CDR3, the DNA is TGCAGTGCGCCCCACAGGGGAAAGGGGCCCCAGCATTTT. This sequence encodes CSAPHRGKGPQHF.

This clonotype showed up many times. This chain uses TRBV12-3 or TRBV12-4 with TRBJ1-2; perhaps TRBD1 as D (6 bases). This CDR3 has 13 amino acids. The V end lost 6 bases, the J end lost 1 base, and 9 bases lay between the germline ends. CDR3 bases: TGTGCCAGCAGAACGGGACATAACTATGGCTACACCTTC. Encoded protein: CASRTGHNYGYTF.

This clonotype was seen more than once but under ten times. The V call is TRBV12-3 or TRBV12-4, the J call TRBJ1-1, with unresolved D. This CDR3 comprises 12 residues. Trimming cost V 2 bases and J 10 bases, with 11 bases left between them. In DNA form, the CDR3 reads TGTGCCAGCAGTTTAAGGCGATCGGGAGCTTTCTTT. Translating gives CASSLRRSGAFF.

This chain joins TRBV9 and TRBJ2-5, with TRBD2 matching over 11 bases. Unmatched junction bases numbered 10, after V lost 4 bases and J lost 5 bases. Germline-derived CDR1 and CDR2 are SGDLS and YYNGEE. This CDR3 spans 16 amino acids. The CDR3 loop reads CASSSTLAGGVETQYF. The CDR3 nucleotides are TGTGCCAGCAGCTCTACCCTAGCGGGGGGAGTGGAGACCCAGTACTTC.

The CDR3, as DNA: TGTGCCAGCAGTTACCAGGGATTGAACACTGAAGCTTTCTTT. It codes for CASSYQGLNTEAFF. The gene calls are TRBV6-5 and TRBJ1-1, with D possibly matching TRBD1 (5 bases). CDR1 is MNHEY and CDR2 is SVGAGI in the germline V gene. Trimming shortened V by 2 bases and J by 0 bases, and 7 bases separated the two germline ends. This CDR3 is 14 amino acids long.

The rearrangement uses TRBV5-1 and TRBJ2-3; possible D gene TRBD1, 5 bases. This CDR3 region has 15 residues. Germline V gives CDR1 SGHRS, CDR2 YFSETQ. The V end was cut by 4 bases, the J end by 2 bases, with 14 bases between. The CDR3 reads CASSGRQLSTDTQYF. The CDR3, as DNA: TGCGCCAGCAGCGGACGACAGTTATCCACAGATACGCAGTATTTT.

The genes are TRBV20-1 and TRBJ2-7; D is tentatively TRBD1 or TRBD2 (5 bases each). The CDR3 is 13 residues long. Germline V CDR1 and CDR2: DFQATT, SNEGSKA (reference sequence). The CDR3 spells CRGESTLSYEQYF. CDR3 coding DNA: TGCAGGGGGGAGTCGACACTCTCCTACGAGCAGTACTTC.